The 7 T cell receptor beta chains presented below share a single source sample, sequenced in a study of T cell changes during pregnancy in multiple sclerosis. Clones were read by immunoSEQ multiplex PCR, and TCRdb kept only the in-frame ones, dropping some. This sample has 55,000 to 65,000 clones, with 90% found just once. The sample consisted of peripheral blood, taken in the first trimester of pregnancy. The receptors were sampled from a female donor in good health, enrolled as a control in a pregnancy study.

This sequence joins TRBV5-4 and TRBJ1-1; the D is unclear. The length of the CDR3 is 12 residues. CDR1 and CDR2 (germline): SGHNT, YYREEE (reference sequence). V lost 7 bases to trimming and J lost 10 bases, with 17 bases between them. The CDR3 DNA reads TGTGCCAGCTCCTCAGACCTGTCAGGAGCTTTCTTT. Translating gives CASSSDLSGAFF.

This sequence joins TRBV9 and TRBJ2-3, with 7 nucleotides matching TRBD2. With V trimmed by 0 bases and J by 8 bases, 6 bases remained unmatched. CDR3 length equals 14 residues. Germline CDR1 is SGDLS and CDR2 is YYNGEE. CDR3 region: CASSVAGGRATQYF. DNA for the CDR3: TGTGCCAGCAGCGTAGCGGGGGGACGAGCTACGCAGTATTTT.

The CDR3, as DNA: TGCGCCAGCAGCCCGGCGGCAGGGCTCTCTGGGGCCAACGTCCTGACTTTC. Translated, it gives CASSPAAGLSGANVLTF. The chain joins TRBV4-3 to TRBJ2-6, with D possibly TRBD1 on 5 matching bases. The CDR3 covers 17 residues. Per germline, CDR1 LGHNA and CDR2 YSLEER. Between the trimmed V and J ends, which lost 4 bases and 0 bases, there was a span of 13 bases.

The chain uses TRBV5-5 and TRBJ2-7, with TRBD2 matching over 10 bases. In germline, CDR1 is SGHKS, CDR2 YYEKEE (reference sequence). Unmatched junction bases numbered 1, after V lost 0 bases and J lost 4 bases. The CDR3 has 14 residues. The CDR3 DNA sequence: TGTGCCAGCAGCTTGGCTAGCGGGGGTTACGAGCAGTACTTC. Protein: CASSLASGGYEQYF.

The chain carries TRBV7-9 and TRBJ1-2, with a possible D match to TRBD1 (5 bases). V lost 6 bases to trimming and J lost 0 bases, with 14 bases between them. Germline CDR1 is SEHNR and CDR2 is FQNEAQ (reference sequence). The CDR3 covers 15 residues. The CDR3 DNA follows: TGTGCCAGCAGTGTGACAGTTCTATCTAACTATGGCTACACCTTC. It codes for CASSVTVLSNYGYTF.

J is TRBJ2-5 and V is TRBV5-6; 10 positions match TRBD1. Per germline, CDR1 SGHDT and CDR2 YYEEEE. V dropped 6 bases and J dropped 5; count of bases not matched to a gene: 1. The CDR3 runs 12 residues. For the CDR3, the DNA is TGTGCCAGCATGGGACAGGGGGAGACCCAGTACTTC. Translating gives CASMGQGETQYF.

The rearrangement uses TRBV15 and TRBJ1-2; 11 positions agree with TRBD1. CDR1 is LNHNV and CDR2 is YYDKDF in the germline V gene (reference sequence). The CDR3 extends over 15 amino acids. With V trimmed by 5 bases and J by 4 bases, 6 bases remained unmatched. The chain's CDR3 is CATSLGQGAAYGYTF. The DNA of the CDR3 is TGTGCCACCAGCCTCGGACAGGGGGCTGCCTATGGCTACACCTTC.